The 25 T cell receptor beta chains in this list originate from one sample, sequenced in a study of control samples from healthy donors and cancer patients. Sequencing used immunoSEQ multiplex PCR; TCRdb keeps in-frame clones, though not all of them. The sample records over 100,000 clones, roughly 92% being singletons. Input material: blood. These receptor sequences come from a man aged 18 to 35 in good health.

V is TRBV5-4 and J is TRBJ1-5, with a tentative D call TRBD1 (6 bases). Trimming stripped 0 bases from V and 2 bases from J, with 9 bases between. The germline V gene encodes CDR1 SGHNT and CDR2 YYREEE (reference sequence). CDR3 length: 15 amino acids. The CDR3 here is CASSLAPGGNQPQHF. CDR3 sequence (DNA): TGTGCCAGCAGCTTGGCCCCAGGGGGCAATCAGCCCCAGCATTTT.

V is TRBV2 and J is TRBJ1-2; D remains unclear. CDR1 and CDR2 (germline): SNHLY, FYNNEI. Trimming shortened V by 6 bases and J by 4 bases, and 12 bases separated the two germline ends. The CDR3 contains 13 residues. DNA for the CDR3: TGTGCCAGCAGCCTGGGCCAGAGCTATGGCTACACCTTC. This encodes CASSLGQSYGYTF. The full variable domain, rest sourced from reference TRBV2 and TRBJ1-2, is EPEVTQTPSHQVTQMGQEVILRCVPISNHLYFYWYRQILGQKVEFLVSFYNNEISEKSEIFDDQFSVERPDGSNFTLKIRSTKLEDSAMYFCASSLGQSYGYTFGSGTRLTVV.

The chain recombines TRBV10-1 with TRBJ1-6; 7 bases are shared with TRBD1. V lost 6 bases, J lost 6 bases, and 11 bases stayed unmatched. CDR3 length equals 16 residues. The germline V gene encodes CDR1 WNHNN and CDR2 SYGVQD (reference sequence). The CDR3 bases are TGCGCCAGCAGGACACAGGGGAGAGAATGTAATTCACCCCTCCACTTT. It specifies CASRTQGRECNSPLHF.

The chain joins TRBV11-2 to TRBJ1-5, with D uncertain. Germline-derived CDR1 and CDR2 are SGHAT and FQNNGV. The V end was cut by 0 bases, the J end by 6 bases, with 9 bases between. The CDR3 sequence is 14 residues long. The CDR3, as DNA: TGTGCCAGCAGCTTAGAAAAGGAGCCTCAGCCCCAGCATTTT. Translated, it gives CASSLEKEPQPQHF.

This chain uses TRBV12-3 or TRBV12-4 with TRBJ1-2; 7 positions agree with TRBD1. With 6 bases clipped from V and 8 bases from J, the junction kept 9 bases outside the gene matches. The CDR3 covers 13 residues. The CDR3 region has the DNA TGTGCCAGCAGCGCAGGGGGTAACAAGGGCTACACCTTC. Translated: CASSAGGNKGYTF.

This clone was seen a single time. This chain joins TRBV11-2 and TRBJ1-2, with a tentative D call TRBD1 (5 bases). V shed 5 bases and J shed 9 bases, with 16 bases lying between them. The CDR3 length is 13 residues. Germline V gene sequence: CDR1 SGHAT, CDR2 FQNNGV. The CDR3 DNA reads TGTGCCAGCAGCCCCATCAGGGACCGTAGCTACACCTTC. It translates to CASSPIRDRSYTF.

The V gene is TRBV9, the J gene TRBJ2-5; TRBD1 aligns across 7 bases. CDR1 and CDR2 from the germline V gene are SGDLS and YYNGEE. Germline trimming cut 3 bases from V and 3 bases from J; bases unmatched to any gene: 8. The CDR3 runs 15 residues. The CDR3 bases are TGTGCCAGCAGCGCCCGGGACAGAATCAAAGAGACCCAGTACTTC. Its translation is CASSARDRIKETQYF.

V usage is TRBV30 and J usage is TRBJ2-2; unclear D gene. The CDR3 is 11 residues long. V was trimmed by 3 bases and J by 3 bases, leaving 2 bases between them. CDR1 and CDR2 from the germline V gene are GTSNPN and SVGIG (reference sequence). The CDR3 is CAWRHTGELFF. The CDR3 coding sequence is TGTGCCTGGAGACACACCGGGGAGCTGTTTTTT.

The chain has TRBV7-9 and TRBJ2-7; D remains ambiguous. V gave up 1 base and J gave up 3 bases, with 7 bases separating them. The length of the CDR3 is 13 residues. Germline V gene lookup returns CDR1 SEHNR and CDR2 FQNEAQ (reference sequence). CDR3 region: CASSLGLDYEQYF. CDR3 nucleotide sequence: TGTGCCAGCAGCTTAGGACTTGACTACGAGCAGTACTTC.

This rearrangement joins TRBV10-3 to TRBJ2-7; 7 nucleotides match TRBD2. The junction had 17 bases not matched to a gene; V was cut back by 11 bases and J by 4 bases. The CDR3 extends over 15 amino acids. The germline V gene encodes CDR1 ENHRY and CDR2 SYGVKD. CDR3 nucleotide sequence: TGTGCCTTATCACGGGGGGACGGAGGATTATACGAGCAGTACTTC. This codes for CALSRGDGGLYEQYF.

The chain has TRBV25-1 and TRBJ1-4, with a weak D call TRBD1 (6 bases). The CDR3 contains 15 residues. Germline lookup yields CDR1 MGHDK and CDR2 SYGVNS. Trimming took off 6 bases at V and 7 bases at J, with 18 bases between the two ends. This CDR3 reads CASRIGKTGGEKLFF. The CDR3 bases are TGTGCCAGCAGGATAGGGAAGACAGGTGGTGAAAAACTGTTTTTT.

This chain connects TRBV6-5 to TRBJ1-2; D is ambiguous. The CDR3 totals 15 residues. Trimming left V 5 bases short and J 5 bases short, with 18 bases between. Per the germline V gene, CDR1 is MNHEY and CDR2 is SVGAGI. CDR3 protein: CASSPSLIIPYGYTF. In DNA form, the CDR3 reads TGTGCCAGCAGTCCGAGCTTAATAATCCCTTATGGCTACACCTTC.

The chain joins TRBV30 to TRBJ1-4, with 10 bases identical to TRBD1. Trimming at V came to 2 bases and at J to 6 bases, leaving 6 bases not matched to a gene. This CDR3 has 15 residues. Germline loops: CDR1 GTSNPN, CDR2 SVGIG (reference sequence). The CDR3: CAWSLKGTGDEKLFF. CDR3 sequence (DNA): TGTGCCTGGAGTCTAAAGGGGACAGGGGATGAAAAACTGTTTTTT.

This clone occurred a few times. The CDR3 bases are TGTGCCAGTAGTATACTAGCGGGGCACGCGACTCTGAGCACAGATACGCAGTATTTT. Its translation is CASSILAGHATLSTDTQYF. This chain links TRBV19 with TRBJ2-3; 9 nucleotides line up with TRBD2. V shed 2 bases and J 0 bases; nucleotides not matched to a gene: 12. The CDR3 is 19 amino acids. The germline CDR1 and CDR2 sequences are LNHDA and SQIVND (reference sequence).

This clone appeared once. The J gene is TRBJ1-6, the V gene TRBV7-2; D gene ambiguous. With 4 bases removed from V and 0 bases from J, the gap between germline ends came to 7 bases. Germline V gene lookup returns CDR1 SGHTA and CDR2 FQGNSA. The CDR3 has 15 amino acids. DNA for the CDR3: TGTGCCAGCAGCTCCCACGGCTCCTATAATTCACCCCTCCACTTT. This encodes CASSSHGSYNSPLHF.

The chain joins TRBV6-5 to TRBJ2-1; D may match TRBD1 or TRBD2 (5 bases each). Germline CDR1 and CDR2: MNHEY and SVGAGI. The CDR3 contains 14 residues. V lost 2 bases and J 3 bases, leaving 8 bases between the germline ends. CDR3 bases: TGTGCCAGCAGTTACGGGGACGTCTACAATGAGCAGTTCTTC. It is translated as CASSYGDVYNEQFF.

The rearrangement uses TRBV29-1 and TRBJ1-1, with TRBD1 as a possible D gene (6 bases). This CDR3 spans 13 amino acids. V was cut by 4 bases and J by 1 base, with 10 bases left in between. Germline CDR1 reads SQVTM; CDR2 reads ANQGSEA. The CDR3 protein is CSVAGAPNTEAFF. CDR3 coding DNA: TGCAGCGTTGCGGGGGCGCCGAACACTGAAGCTTTCTTT. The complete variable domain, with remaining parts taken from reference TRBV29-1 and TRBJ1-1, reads SAVISQKPSRDICQRGTSLTIQCQVDSQVTMMFWYRQQPGQSLTLIATANQGSEATYESGFVIDKFPISRPNLTFSTLTVSNMSPEDSSIYLCSVAGAPNTEAFFGQGTRLTVV.

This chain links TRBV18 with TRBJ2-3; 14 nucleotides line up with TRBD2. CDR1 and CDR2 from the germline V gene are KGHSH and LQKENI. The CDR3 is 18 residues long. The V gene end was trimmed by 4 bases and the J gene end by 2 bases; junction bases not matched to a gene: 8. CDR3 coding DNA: TGTGCCAGCTCACGACTTTGGACTAGCGGGGGGAACACAGATACGCAGTATTTT. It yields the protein CASSRLWTSGGNTDTQYF.

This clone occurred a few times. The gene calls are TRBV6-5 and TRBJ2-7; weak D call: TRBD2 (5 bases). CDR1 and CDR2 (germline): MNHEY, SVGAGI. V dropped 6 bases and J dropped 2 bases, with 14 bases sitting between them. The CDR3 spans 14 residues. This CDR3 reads CASSRTGIAYEQYF. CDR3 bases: TGTGCCAGCAGCCGAACGGGGATCGCCTACGAGCAGTACTTC.

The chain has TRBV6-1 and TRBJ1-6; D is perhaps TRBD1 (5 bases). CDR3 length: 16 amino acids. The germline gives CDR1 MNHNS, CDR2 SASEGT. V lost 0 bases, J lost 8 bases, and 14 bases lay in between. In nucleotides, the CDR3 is TGTGCCAGCAGTGAAGCCCAGACAGTGAGCGATTCACCCCTCCACTTT. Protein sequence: CASSEAQTVSDSPLHF.

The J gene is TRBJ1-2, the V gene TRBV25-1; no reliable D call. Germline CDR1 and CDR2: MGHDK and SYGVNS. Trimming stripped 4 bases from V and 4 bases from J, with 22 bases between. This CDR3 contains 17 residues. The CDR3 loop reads CASSVSGETDGAYGYTF. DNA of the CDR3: TGTGCCAGCAGTGTATCGGGTGAGACGGATGGAGCCTATGGCTACACCTTC.

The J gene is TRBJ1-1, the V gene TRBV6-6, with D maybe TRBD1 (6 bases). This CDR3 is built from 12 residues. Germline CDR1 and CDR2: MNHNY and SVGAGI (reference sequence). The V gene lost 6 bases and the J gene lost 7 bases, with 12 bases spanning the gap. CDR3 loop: CASRLQGNEAFF. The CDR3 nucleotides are TGTGCCAGCAGGCTACAGGGTAATGAAGCTTTCTTT.

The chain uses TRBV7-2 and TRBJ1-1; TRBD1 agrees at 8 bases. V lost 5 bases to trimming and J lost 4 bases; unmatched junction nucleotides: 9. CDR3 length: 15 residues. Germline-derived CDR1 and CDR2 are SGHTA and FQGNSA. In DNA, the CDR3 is TGTGCCAGCAGCCAAACTCAGGGGGCTGGCACTGAAGCTTTCTTT. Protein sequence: CASSQTQGAGTEAFF.

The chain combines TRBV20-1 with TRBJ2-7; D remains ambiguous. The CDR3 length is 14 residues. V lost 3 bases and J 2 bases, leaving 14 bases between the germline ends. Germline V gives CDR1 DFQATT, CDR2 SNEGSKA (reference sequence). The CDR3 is CSASRQIFPYEQYF. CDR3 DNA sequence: TGCAGTGCTAGTCGGCAAATTTTCCCCTACGAGCAGTACTTC.

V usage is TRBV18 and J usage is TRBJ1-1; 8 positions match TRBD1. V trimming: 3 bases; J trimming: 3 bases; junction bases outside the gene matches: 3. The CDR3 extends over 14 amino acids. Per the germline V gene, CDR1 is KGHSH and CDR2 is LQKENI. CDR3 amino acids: CASSPTTGDTEAFF. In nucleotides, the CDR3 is TGTGCCAGCTCACCGACGACAGGGGACACTGAAGCTTTCTTT.